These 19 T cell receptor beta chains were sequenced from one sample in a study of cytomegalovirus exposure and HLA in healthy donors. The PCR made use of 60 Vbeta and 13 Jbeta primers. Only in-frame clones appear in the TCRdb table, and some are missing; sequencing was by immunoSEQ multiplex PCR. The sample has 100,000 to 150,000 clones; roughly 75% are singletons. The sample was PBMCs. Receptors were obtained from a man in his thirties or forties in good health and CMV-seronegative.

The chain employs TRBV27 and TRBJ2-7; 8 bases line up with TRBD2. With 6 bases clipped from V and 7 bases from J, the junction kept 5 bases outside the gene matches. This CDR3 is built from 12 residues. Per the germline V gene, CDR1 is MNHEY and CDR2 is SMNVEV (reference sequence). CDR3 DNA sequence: TGTGCCAGCAGCCCGGGGGGGGCAGAGCAGTACTTC. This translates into CASSPGGAEQYF.

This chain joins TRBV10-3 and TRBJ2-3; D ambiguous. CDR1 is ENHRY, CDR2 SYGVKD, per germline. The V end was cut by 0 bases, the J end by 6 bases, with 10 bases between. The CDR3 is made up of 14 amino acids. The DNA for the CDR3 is TGTGCCATCAGTGAGTCCCAGGTTCAGGATACGCAGTATTTT. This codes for CAISESQVQDTQYF.

CDR3 protein: CASSPLGLAGANYEQYF. In DNA, the CDR3 is TGTGCCAGCAGCCCACTGGGACTAGCGGGAGCTAATTACGAGCAGTACTTC. This chain joins TRBV9 and TRBJ2-7; 14 nucleotides agree with TRBD2. The CDR3 is 17 amino acids. Trimming at V came to 4 bases and at J to 4 bases, leaving 10 bases not matched to a gene. Germline CDR1 and CDR2: SGDLS and YYNGEE.

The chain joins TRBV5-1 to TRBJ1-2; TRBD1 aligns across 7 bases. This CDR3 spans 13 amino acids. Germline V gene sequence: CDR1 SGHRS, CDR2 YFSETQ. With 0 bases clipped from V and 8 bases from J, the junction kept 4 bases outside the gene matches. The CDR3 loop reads CASSLESGGGYTF. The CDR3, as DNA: TGCGCCAGCAGCTTGGAGTCAGGGGGAGGCTACACCTTC.

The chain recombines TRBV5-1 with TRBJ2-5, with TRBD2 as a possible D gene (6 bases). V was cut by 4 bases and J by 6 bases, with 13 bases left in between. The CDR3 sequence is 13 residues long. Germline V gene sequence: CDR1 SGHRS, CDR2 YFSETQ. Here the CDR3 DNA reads TGCGCCAGCAGCGGAGACGGGAGACAGACCCAGTACTTC. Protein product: CASSGDGRQTQYF.

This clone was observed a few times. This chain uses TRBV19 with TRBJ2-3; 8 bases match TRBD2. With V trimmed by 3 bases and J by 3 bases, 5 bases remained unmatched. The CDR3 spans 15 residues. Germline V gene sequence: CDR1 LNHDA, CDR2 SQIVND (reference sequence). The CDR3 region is CASSMKGLDTDTQYF. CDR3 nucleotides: TGTGCCAGTAGTATGAAGGGACTAGATACAGATACGCAGTATTTT.

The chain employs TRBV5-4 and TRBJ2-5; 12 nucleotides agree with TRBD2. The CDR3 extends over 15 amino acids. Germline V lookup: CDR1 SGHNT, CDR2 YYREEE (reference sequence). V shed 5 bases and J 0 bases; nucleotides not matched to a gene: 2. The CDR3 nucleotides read TGTGCCAGCAGGACTAGCGGGGGCGACCAAGAGACCCAGTACTTC. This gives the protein CASRTSGGDQETQYF.

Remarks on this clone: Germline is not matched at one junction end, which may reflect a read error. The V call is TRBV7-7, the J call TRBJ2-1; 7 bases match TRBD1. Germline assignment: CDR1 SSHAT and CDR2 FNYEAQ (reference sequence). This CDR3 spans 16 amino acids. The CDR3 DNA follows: TGTGCTAGCAGCTCCAGACAGGGAAGCTCCTACAATGAGCAGTTCTTC. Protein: CASSSRQGSSYNEQFF.

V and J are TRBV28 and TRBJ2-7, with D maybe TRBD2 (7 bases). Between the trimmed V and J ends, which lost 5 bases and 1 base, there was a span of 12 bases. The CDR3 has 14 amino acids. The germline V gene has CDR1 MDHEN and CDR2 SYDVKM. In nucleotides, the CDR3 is TGTGCCAGCAGTCGAGGGGGGGTATCCTACGAGCAGTACTTC. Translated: CASSRGGVSYEQYF.

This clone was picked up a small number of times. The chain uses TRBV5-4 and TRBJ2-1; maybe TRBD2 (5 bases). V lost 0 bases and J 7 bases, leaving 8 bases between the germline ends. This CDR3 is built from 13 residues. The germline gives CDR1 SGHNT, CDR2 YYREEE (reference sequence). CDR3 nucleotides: TGTGCCAGCAGCTTGGATACGGGAAATGAGCAGTTCTTC. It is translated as CASSLDTGNEQFF.

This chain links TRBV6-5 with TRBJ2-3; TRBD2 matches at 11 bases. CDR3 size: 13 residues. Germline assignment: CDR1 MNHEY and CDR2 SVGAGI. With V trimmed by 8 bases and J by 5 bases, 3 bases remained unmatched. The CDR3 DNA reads TGTGCCAGCCTAGCGGGAGGTGAAGATACGCAGTATTTT. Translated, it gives CASLAGGEDTQYF.

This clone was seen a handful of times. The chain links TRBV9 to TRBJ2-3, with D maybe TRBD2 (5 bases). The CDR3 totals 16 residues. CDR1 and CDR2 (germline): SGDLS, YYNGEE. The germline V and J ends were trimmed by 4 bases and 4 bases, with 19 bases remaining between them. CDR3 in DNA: TGTGCCAGCAGCCCACATGGGAGTTTTTTGCCAGATACGCAGTATTTT. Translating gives CASSPHGSFLPDTQYF. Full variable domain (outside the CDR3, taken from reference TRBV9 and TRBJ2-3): DSGVTQTPKHLITATGQRVTLRCSPRSGDLSVYWYQQSLDQGLQFLIQYYNGEERAKGNILERFSAQQFPDLHSELNLSSLELGDSALYFCASSPHGSFLPDTQYFGPGTRLTVL.

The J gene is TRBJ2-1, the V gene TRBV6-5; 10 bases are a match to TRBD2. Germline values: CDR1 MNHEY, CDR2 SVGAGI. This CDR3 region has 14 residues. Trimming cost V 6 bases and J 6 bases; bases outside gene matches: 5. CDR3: CASRPSGSINEQFF. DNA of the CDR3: TGTGCCAGCAGACCTAGCGGGAGTATCAATGAGCAGTTCTTC.

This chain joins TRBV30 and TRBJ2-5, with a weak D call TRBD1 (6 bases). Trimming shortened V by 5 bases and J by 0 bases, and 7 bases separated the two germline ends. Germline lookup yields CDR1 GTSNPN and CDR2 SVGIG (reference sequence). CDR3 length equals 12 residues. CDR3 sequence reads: CAWGDNQETQYF. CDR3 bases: TGTGCCTGGGGGGACAACCAAGAGACCCAGTACTTC.

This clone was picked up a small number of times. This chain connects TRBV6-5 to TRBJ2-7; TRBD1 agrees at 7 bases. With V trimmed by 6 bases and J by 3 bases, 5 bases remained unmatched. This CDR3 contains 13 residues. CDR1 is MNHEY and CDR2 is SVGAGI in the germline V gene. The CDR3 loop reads CASSDRVSYEQYF. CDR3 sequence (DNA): TGTGCCAGCAGCGACAGGGTCAGCTACGAGCAGTACTTC.

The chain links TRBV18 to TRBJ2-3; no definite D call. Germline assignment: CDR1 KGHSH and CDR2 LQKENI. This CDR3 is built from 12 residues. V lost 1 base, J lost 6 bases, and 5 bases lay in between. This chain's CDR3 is CASSPLRDTQYF. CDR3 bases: TGTGCCAGCTCACCACTCAGGGATACGCAGTATTTT.

This CDR3 reads CAISGGSGNTIYF. For the CDR3, the DNA is TGTGCCATTTCCGGGGGATCTGGAAACACCATATATTTT. V gene TRBV10-3 combines with J gene TRBJ1-3; TRBD1 might be the D (5 bases). This CDR3 has 13 amino acids. Trimming took off 9 bases at V and 1 base at J, with 10 bases between the two ends. Germline V gene lookup returns CDR1 ENHRY and CDR2 SYGVKD.

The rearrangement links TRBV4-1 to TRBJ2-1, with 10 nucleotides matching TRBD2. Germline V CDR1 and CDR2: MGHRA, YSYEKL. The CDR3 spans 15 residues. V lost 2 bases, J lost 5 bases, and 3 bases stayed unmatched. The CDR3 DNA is TGCGCCAGCAGCCAAAGCGGGAGGGGAAACAATGAGCAGTTCTTC. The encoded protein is CASSQSGRGNNEQFF.

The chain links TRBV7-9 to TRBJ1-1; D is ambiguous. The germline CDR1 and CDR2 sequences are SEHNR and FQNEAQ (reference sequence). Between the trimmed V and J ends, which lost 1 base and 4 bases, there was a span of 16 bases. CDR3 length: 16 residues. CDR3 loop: CASSLGGRTSLTEAFF. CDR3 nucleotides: TGTGCCAGCAGCTTAGGTGGCCGCACCTCGCTCACTGAAGCTTTCTTT.